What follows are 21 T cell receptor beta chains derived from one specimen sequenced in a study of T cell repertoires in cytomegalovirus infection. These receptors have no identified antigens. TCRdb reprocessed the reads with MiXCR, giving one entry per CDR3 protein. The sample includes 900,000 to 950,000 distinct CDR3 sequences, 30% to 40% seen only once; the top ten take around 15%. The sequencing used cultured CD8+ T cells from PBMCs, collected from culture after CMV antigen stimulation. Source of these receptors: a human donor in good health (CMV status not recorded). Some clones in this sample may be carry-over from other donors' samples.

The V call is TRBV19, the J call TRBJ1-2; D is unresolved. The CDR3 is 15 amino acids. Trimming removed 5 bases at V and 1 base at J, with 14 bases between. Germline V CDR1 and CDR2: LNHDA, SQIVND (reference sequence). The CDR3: CASSVGQRHNYGYTF. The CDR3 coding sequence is TGTGCCAGTAGTGTCGGGCAGCGACATAACTATGGCTACACCTTC.

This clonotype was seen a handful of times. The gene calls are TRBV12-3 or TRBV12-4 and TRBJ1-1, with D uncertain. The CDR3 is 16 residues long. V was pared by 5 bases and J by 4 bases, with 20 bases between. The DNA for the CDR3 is TGTGCCAGCAGTCCCACGACTGGATCCCGGGGCACTGAAGCTTTCTTT. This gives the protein CASSPTTGSRGTEAFF.

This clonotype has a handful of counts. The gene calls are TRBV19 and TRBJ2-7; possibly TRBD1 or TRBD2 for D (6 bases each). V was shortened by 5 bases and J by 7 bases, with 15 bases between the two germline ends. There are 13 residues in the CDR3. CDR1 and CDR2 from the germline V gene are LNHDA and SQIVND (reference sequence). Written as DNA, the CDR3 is TGTGCCAGTAGTGACGGGGGCTTGGGGGAGCAGTACGTC. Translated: CASSDGGLGEQYV.

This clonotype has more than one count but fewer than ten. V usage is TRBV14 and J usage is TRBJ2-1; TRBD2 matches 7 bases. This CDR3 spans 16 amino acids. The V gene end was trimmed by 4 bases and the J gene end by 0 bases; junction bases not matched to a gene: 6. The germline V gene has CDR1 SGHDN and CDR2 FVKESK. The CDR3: CASSPTSGGSYNEQFF. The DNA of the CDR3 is TGTGCCAGCAGCCCGACCTCGGGGGGCTCCTACAATGAGCAGTTCTTC.

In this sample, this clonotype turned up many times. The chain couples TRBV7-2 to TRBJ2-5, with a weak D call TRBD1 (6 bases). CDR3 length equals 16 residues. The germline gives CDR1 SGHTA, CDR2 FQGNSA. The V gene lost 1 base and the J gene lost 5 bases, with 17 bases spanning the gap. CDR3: CASSLVGTGRLETQYF. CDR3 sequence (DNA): TGTGCCAGCAGCTTAGTAGGAACAGGGCGCCTGGAGACCCAGTACTTC.

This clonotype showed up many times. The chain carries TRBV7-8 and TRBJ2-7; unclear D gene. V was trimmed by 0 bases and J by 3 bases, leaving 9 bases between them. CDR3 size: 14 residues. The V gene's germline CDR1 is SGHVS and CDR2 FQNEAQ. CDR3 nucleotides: TGTGCCAGCAGCTTAGCGGCCCATGACTACGAGCAGTACGTC. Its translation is CASSLAAHDYEQYV.

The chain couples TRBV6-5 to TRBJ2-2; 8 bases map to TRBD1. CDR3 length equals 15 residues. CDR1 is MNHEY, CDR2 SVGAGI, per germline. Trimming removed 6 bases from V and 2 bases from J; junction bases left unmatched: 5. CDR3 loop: CASRIGTGNTGELFF. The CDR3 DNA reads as TGTGCCAGCAGGATCGGGACAGGAAACACCGGGGAGCTGTTTTTT.

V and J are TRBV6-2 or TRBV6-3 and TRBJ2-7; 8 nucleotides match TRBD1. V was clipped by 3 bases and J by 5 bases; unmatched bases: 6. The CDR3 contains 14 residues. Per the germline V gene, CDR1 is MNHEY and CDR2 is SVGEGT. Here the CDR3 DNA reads TGTGCCAGCAGTTATCGGACAGGGTTGGACGAGCAGTACTTC. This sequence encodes CASSYRTGLDEQYF.

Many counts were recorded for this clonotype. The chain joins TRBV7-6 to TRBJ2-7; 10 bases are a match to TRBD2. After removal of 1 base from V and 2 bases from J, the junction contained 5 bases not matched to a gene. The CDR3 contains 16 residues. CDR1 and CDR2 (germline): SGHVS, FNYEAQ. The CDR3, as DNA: TGTGCCAGCAGCTTAGGAGCGGGGGGGGAACCCTACGAGCAGTACGTC. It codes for CASSLGAGGEPYEQYV.

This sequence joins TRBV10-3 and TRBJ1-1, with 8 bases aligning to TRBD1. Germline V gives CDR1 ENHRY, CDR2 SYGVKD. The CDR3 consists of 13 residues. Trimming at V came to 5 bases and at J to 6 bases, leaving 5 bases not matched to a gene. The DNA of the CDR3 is TGTGCCATCAGTTCAGGGGGCGACCCTGAAGCTTTCTTT. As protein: CAISSGGDPEAFF.

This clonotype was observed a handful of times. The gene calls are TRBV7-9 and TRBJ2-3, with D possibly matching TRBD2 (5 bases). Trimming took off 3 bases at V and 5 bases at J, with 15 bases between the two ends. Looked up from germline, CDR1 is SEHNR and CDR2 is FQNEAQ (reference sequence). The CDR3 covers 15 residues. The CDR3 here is CASSFVNLGEDTQYF. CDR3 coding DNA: TGTGCCAGCAGCTTTGTGAATCTGGGAGAAGATACGCAGTATTTT.

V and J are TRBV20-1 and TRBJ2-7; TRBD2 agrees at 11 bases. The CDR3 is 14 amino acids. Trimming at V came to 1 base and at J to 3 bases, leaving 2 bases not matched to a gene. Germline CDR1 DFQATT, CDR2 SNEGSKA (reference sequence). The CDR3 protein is CSARATSGDYEQYV. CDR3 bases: TGCAGTGCTAGAGCGACTAGCGGGGACTACGAGCAGTACGTC.

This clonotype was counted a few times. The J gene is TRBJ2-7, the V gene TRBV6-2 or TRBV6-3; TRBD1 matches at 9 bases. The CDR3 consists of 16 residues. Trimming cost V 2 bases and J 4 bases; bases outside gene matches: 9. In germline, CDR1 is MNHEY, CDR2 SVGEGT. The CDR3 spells CASSYLPDRGGYEQYV. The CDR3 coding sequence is TGTGCCAGCAGTTACCTACCGGACAGGGGAGGATACGAGCAGTACGTC.

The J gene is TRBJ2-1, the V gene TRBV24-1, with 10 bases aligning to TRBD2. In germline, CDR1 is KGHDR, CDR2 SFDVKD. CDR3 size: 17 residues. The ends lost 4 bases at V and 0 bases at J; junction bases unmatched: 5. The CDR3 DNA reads TGTGCCACCAGTGACCAATTAGCGGGGGGCTCCTACAATGAGCAGTTCTTC. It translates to CATSDQLAGGSYNEQFF.

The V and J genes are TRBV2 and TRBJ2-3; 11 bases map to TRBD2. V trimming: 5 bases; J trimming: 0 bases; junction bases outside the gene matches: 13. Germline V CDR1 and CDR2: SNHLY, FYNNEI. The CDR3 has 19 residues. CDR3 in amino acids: CASSHPTSGGEASTDTQYF. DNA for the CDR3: TGTGCCAGCAGTCACCCTACTAGCGGGGGCGAGGCTAGCACAGATACGCAGTATTTT.

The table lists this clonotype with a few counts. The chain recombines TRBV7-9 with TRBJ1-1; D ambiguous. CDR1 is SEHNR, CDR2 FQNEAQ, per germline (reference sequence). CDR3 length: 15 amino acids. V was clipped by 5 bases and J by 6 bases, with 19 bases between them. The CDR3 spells CASSAYKEWIPEAFF. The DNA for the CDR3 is TGTGCCAGCAGCGCCTACAAGGAGTGGATCCCTGAAGCTTTCTTT.

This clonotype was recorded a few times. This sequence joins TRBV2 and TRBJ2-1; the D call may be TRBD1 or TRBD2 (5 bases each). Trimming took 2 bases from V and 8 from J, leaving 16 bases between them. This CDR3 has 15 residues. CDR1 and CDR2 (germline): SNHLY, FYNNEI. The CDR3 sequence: CASSEQGMGRDEQFF. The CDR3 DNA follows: TGTGCCAGCAGTGAACAGGGAATGGGGCGGGATGAGCAGTTCTTC.

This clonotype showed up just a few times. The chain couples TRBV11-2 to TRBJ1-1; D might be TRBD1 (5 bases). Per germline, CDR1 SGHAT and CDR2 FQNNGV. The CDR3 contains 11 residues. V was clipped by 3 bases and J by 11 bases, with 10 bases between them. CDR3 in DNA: TGTGCCAGCAGCTTTGGGGGGGACGCTTTCTTT. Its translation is CASSFGGDAFF.

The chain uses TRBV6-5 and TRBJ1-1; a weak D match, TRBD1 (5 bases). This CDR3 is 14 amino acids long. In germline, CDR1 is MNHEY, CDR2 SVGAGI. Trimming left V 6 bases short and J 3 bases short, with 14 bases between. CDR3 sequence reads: CASSLAGRHTEAFF. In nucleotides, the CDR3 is TGTGCCAGCAGCCTCGCGGGACGCCACACTGAAGCTTTCTTT.

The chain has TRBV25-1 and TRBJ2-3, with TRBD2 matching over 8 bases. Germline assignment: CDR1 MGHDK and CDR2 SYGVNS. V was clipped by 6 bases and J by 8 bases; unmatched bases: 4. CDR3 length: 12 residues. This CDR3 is CASSGTSGTQYF. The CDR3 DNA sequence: TGTGCCAGCAGCGGGACTAGTGGTACGCAGTATTTT.

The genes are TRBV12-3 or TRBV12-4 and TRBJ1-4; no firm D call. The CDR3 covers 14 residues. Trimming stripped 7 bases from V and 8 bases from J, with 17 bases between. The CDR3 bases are TGTGCCAGCACCCGCTGGGCCGTCGGCGAAAAACTGTTTTTT. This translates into CASTRWAVGEKLFF.